Each of the 6 T cell receptor beta chains below was sequenced from the same sample in a study of control samples from healthy donors and cancer patients. The assay was immunoSEQ multiplex PCR, and TCRdb's table has in-frame clones only and misses some. The profile shows 180,000 or so clones, roughly 91% of them singletons. Input material: blood. The receptor source for this set is a woman between 25 and 40 years old in good health.

The chain has TRBV11-3 and TRBJ2-1; TRBD2 agrees at 10 bases. The CDR3 runs to 14 residues. Germline V CDR1 and CDR2: SGHNT, YENEEA. V was clipped by 2 bases and J by 6 bases; unmatched bases: 1. CDR3 DNA sequence: TGTGCCAGCAGCTTATCTAGCGGGGGCAATGAGCAGTTCTTC. It codes for CASSLSSGGNEQFF.

The chain employs TRBV4-2 and TRBJ2-5; the match to TRBD2 covers 8 bases. The CDR3 runs to 17 residues. Germline lookup yields CDR1 LGHNA and CDR2 YNFKEQ. The V and J ends lost 1 base and 0 bases, in that order; junction bases with no gene match: 7. CDR3 coding DNA: TGTGCCAGCAGCCAAGGGTTCCCTAGCGGGTACCAAGAGACCCAGTACTTC. It translates to CASSQGFPSGYQETQYF.

The V gene is TRBV19, the J gene TRBJ1-2; 9 nucleotides agree with TRBD1. Germline CDR1 and CDR2: LNHDA and SQIVND (reference sequence). The CDR3 consists of 14 residues. The trim removed 4 bases at V and 8 bases at J, leaving 8 bases unmatched. The CDR3 spells CASSTPWTGDGYTF. DNA for the CDR3: TGTGCCAGTAGTACCCCCTGGACAGGGGACGGCTACACCTTC.

The rearrangement links TRBV29-1 to TRBJ2-1, with D perhaps TRBD2 (5 bases). The V end was cut by 6 bases, the J end by 9 bases, with 12 bases between. Per germline, CDR1 SQVTM and CDR2 ANQGSEA. The CDR3 is 11 residues long. Here the CDR3 reads CSVDSTTEQFF. CDR3 nucleotides: TGCAGCGTAGACTCGACTACTGAGCAGTTCTTC.

This sequence joins TRBV29-1 and TRBJ2-3; 9 nucleotides match TRBD2. V lost 2 bases and J lost 5; bases outside the gene matches: 5. This CDR3 spans 14 amino acids. The germline gives CDR1 SQVTM, CDR2 ANQGSEA. CDR3 nucleotides: TGCAGCGTTGAAATTAGCGGGAGTAGAGATACGCAGTATTTT. This sequence encodes CSVEISGSRDTQYF.

The V gene is TRBV7-9, the J gene TRBJ2-1; 9 bases match TRBD2. This CDR3 has 16 residues. Looked up from germline, CDR1 is SEHNR and CDR2 is FQNEAQ (reference sequence). J lost 10 bases, V lost 0 bases, and 10 bases had no gene match. Here the CDR3 reads CASSLAGGGRAGEQFF. The CDR3 bases are TGTGCCAGCAGCTTAGCGGGAGGCGGGAGGGCCGGGGAGCAGTTCTTC.